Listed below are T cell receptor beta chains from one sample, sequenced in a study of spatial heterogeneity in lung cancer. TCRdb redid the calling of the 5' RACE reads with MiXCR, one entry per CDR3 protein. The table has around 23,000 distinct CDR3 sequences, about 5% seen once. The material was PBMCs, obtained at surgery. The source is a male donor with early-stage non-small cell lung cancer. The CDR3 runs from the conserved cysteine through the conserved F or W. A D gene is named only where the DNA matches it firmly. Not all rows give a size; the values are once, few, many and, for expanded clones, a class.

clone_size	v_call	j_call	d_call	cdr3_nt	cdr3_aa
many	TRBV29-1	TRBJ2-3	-	TGCAGCGCTATGGGACTCCTAATCACAGATACGCAGTATTTT	CSAMGLLITDTQYF
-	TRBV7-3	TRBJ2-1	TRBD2	TGTGCCAGCAGTCGGACTAGCGGCCTCAATGAGCAGTTCTTC	CASSRTSGLNEQFF
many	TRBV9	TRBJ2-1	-	TGTGCCAGCAGCGTAGATAGGTACGGCGCCAGATACAATGAGCAGTTCTTC	CASSVDRYGARYNEQFF
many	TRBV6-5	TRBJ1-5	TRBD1	TGTGCCAGCAGTCGCCGAACCGGGACAGGGGGACGTATTAGCAATCAGCCCCAGCATTTT	CASSRRTGTGGRISNQPQHF
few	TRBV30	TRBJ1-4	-	TGTGCCTGGAGAGCCCCCGGGGGGGATTGGGAAAAACTGTTTTTT	CAWRAPGGDWEKLFF
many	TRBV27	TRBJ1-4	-	TGTGCCAGCTACGGTGGGGGGGCTAATGAAAAACTGTTTTTT	CASYGGGANEKLFF
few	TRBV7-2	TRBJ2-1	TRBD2	TGTGCCAGCAGCTTAGTTTGGGCGGGAGGCTACAATGAGCAGTTCTTC	CASSLVWAGGYNEQFF
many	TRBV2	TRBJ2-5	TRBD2	TGTGCCAGCAGTGAAGCTGGGGCAGCGGGGCAAGAGACCCAGTACTTC	CASSEAGAAGQETQYF
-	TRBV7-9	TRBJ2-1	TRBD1	TGTGCCAGCAGCCTCCGGGACAGGGTGTCCGGTGAGCAGTTCTTC	CASSLRDRVSGEQFF
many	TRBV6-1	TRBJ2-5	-	TGTGCCAGCCGGGGATGGGAGACCCAGTACTTC	CASRGWETQYF
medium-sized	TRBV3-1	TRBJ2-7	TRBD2	TGTGCCAGCAGCCAAGGGACTAGCGGGAGGCCCTACTACGAGCAGTACTTC	CASSQGTSGRPYYEQYF
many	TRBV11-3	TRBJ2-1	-	TGTGCCAGCAGCTCCGGGTCGGCCTACAATGAGCAGTTCTTC	CASSSGSAYNEQFF
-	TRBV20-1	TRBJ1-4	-	TGCAGTGCTAGGCGGGACGGAATTGCAACTAATGAAAAACTGTTTTTT	CSARRDGIATNEKLFF
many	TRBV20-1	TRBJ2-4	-	TGCAGTGGGACTCCCCTAGCCAAAAACATTCAGTACTTC	CSGTPLAKNIQYF
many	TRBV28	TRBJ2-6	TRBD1	TGTGCCAGCAGTCAGGGGGCCCGCTCTGGGGCCAACGTCCTGACTTTC	CASSQGARSGANVLTF